This record covers a single T cell receptor (beta chain). These data are taken from a study of blood T cell repertoires in COVID-19. Overall study context: Acute-phase and convalescent COVID-19 samples originated in the United States, Italy and Spain.

In the original workflow: By means of reference gene primer amplification, nucleated cell counts were estimated. The method was immunoSEQ multiplex PCR; TCRdb's version includes in-frame clones alone and lacks a portion of them. V and J calls and clone size are given by that table; D and trimming were obtained from the DNA. Of 200,000 to 250,000 clones in the sample, around 80% were seen once. Trimming removed 1 base from V and 8 bases from J; junction bases left unmatched: 17. CDR1 is LNHDA and CDR2 is SQIVND in the germline V gene (reference sequence). CDR3 length equals 18 residues. J is TRBJ1-1 and V is TRBV19, with 9 bases that match TRBD1. This receptor was taken from a woman between 35 and 50 years old with acute COVID-19. What was sequenced was PBMCs or T cells enriched from blood (not recorded which). This CDR3 reads CASSIGRQGGPIKPEAFF. CDR3 nucleotide sequence: TGTGCCAGTAGTATAGGACGACAGGGGGGTCCCATCAAACCCGAAGCTTTCTTT.